This T cell receptor beta chain derives from a study of CD8+CD57+ T cells in acquired aplastic anemia. Individuals selected for sequencing had exhibited CD8+CD57+ cell expansion on flow cytometry. The CDR3 has 13 residues. CDR1 is SGHTA, CDR2 FQGNSA, per germline. V was trimmed by 4 bases and J by 5 bases, leaving 10 bases between them. This clonotype has a single count. The antigen is unknown. Study-level findings and limits: A set of approximately 30 CD8+ CDR3 sequences was shared between patients and controls, and these sequences appeared highly expressed in patients.

Using genomic DNA as the template, TCR beta VDJ and CDR3 profiling was carried out. TCRdb analysed the reads with MiXCR anew, one entry per CDR3 protein. This table has 220,000 or so distinct CDR3 sequences, 65% appearing once. The specimen sequenced was sorted CD4+, CD8+, or CD8+CD57+ T cells (not recorded which) from PBMCs. The clonotype originates from a human donor with aplastic anemia. The genes are TRBV7-2 and TRBJ2-3, with D perhaps TRBD1 or TRBD2 (5 bases each). CDR3 protein: CASSYRGGDTQYF. The CDR3 DNA reads as TGTGCCAGCAGCTACCGGGGCGGAGATACGCAGTATTTT.